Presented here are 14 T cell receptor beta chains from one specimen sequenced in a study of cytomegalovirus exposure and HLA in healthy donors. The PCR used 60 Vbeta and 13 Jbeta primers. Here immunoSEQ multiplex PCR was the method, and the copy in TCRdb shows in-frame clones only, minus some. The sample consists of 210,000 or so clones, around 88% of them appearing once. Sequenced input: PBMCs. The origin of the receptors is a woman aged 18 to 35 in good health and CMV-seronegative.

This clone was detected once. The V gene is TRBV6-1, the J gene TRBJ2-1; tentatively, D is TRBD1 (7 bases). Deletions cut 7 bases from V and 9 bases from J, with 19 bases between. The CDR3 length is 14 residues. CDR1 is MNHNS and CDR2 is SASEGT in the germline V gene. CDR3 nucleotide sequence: TGTGCCAGCACTACCGACAGGGTGGGGGGTGAGCAGTTCTTC. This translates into CASTTDRVGGEQFF.

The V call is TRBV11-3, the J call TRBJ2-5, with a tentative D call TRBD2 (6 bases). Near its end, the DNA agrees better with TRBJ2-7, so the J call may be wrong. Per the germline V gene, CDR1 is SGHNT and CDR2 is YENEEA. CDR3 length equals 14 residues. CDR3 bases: TGTGCCAGCAGCCACACCCGGGGGTTCTACGAGCAGTACTTC. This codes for CASSHTRGFYEQYF.

This CDR3 reads CASSPSQGASYNEQFF. The CDR3 DNA reads as TGTGCCAGCAGCCCGAGTCAGGGGGCGTCCTACAATGAGCAGTTCTTC. V gene TRBV4-2 combines with J gene TRBJ2-1; the match to TRBD1 covers 8 bases. The CDR3 length is 16 residues. The trim removed 4 bases at V and 1 base at J, leaving 6 bases unmatched. The germline V gene has CDR1 LGHNA and CDR2 YNFKEQ.

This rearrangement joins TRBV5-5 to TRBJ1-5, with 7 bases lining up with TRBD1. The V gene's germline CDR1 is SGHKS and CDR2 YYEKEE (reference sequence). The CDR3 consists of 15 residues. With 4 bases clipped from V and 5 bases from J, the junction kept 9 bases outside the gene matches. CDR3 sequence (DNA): TGTGCCAGCAGCCACCGGAGGGACAGCCATCAGCCCCAGCATTTT. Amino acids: CASSHRRDSHQPQHF.

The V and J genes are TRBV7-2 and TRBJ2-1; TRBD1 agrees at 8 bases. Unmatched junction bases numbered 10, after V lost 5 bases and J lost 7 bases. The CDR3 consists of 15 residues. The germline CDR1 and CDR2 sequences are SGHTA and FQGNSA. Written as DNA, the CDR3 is TGTGCCAGCAGCCTAACAGGGGGTGTTTTAAATGAGCAGTTCTTC. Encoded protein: CASSLTGGVLNEQFF.

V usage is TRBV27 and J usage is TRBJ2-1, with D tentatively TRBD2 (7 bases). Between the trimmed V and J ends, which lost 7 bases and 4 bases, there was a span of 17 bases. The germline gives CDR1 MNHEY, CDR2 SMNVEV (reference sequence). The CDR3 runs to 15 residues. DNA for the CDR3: TGTGCCAGCATCCTTACCAGCGGGACATACAATGAGCAGTTCTTC. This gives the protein CASILTSGTYNEQFF.

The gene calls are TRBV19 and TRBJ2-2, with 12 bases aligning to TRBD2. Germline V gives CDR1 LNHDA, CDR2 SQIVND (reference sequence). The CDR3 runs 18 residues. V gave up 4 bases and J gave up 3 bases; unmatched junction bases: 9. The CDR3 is CASSKASGRGADTGELFF. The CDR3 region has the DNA TGTGCCAGTAGTAAGGCTAGCGGGAGGGGAGCGGACACCGGGGAGCTGTTTTTT.

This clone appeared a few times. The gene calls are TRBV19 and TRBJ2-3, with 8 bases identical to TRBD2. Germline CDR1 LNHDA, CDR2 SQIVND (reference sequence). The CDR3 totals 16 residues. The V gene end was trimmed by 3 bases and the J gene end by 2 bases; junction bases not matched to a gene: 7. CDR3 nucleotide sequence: TGTGCCAGTAGTATCGCCGGCGGGGGGTTCACAGATACGCAGTATTTT. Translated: CASSIAGGGFTDTQYF.

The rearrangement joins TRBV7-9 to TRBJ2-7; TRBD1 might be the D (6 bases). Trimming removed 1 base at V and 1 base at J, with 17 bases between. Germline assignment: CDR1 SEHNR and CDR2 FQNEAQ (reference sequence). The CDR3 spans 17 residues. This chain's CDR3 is CASSLGRTRQESYEQYF. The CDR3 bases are TGTGCCAGCAGCTTAGGGAGGACAAGACAGGAGTCCTACGAGCAGTACTTC.

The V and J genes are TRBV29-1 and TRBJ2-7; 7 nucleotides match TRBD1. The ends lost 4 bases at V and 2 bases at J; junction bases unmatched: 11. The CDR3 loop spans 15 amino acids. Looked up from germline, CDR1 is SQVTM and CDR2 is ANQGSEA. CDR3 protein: CSVVLGQESPYEQYF. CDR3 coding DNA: TGCAGCGTTGTACTAGGACAGGAGTCGCCCTACGAGCAGTACTTC.

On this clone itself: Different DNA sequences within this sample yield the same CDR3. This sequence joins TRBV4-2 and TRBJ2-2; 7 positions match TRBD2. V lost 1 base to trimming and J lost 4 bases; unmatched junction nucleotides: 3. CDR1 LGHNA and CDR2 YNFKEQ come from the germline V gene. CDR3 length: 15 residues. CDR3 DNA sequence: TGTGCCAGCAGCCAAGGGGGGGGTGGCACCGGGGAGCTGTTTTTT. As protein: CASSQGGGGTGELFF.

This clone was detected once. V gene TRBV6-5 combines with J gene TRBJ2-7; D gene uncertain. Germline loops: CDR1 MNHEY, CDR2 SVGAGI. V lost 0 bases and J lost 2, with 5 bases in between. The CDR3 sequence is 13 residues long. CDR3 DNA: TGTGCCAGCAGTTACTCGGCTCCCTACGAGCAGTACTTC. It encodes CASSYSAPYEQYF.

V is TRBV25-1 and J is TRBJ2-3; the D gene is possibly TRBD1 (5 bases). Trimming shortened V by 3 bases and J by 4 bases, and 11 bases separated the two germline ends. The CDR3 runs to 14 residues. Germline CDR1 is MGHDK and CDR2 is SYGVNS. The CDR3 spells CASSDAGSSDTQYF. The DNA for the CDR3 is TGTGCCAGCAGTGACGCAGGGTCGTCAGATACGCAGTATTTT.

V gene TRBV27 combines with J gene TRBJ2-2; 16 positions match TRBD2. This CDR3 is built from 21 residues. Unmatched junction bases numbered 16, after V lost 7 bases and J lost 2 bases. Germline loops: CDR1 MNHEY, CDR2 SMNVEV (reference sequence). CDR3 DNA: TGTGCCAGCACCCTACCTAGGGGGACTAGCGGGAGGGAGGACAACACCGGGGAGCTGTTTTTT. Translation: CASTLPRGTSGREDNTGELFF.